The 9 T cell receptor beta chains presented below share a single source sample, sequenced in a study of blood T cells in healthy people across ages. Together with a sample-barcoded 5' primer, a J-beta primer mix was included in a second PCR lasting 7 to 11 cycles. MiXCR, applied by TCRdb to the 5' RACE reads, yields one record per CDR3 protein. There are hundreds of thousands of distinct CDR3 sequences in the sample; approximately 30% occur only once, and roughly 14% lies in the top ten. The specimen sequenced was blood. These receptors were taken from a woman of 80 years or more in good health.

This clonotype occurred a few times. This chain joins TRBV3-1 and TRBJ1-3; a weak D match, TRBD1 (5 bases). Germline CDR1 LGHDT, CDR2 YNNKEL (reference sequence). The ends were cut back, 2 bases at V and 3 bases at J, with 20 bases in the middle. The CDR3 extends over 18 amino acids. This chain's CDR3 is CASSQYRDSRSIGNTIYF. In DNA form, the CDR3 reads TGTGCCAGCAGCCAATACCGAGACAGCCGTAGTATTGGAAACACCATATATTTT.

Many counts were recorded for this clonotype. The gene calls are TRBV6-1 and TRBJ2-1; 7 nucleotides line up with TRBD1. CDR1 MNHNS and CDR2 SASEGT come from the germline V gene. The V segment lost 9 bases and the J segment 0 bases; nucleotides outside the gene matches: 14. This CDR3 has 17 residues. CDR3 loop: CASRLNGWTGSYNEQFF. The CDR3 region has the DNA TGTGCCAGTAGGCTCAACGGGTGGACAGGCTCCTACAATGAGCAGTTCTTC.

This clonotype was found a few times. J is TRBJ1-5 and V is TRBV12-3 or TRBV12-4; 8 bases line up with TRBD1. V lost 1 base, J lost 2 bases, and 7 bases stayed unmatched. The CDR3 consists of 17 residues. CDR3 coding DNA: TGTGCCAGCAGTTTAGGACAGGGGAACATGGGCAATCAGCCCCAGCATTTT. Amino acids: CASSLGQGNMGNQPQHF.

This clonotype was seen a few times. Just one base apart from a much larger clone, this may be a read error. The V gene is TRBV7-2, the J gene TRBJ1-4, with D hard to call. Germline CDR1 SGHTA, CDR2 FQGNSA. The CDR3 has 15 amino acids. V lost 6 bases and J lost 2, with 13 bases in between. In DNA, the CDR3 is TGTGCCAGCAGTTCCTCTGGGGTGACTAATGAAAAACTGTTTTTT. Translation: CASSSSGVTNEKLFF.

This chain uses TRBV3-1 with TRBJ1-2; no firm D call. CDR3 length: 13 residues. Trimming removed 11 bases from V and 11 bases from J, with 24 bases in between. Germline lookup yields CDR1 LGHDT and CDR2 YNNKEL (reference sequence). The CDR3 is CAVSQAGMGRYTF. The CDR3 DNA sequence: TGTGCCGTCAGCCAAGCGGGCATGGGGAGGTACACCTTC.

The chain links TRBV6-1 to TRBJ2-7; tentative D call: TRBD1 (5 bases). This CDR3 has 16 residues. Trimming pared 1 base from V and 0 bases from J, leaving 13 bases between. Germline CDR1 and CDR2: MNHNS and SASEGT. CDR3 amino acids: CASSEGEGANSYEQYF. The CDR3 bases are TGTGCCAGCAGTGAAGGGGAAGGGGCTAACTCCTACGAGCAGTACTTC.

The sample holds many counts of this clonotype. The chain couples TRBV15 to TRBJ2-3, with D unresolved. Per germline, CDR1 LNHNV and CDR2 YYDKDF (reference sequence). The CDR3 is made up of 13 amino acids. V was trimmed by 3 bases and J by 5 bases, leaving 9 bases between them. This CDR3 reads CATSSPRRDTQYF. For the CDR3, the DNA is TGTGCCACCAGCAGCCCACGGAGAGATACGCAGTATTTT.

This clonotype was counted ten times or more. The chain carries TRBV5-6 and TRBJ2-7; 12 nucleotides agree with TRBD1. The J segment lost 5 bases and the V segment lost 4 bases, leaving 7 bases of the junction unmatched. The V gene's germline CDR1 is SGHDT and CDR2 YYEEEE. This CDR3 is built from 15 residues. CDR3 bases: TGTGCCAGCAGCGAACCGGGACAGGGGGCCCACGAGCAGTACTTC. This translates into CASSEPGQGAHEQYF.

This clonotype has a handful of counts. The rearrangement joins TRBV30 to TRBJ1-1; D is possibly TRBD1 (6 bases). Trimming took 2 bases from V and 0 from J, leaving 19 bases between them. The length of the CDR3 is 17 residues. Germline V CDR1 and CDR2: GTSNPN, SVGIG (reference sequence). CDR3 sequence (DNA): TGTGCCTGGAGTTTCACTCGGCAGGGGAGGTTGAACACTGAAGCTTTCTTT. Its protein product is CAWSFTRQGRLNTEAFF. The full variable domain, with the rest looked up from reference TRBV30 and TRBJ1-1, is SQTIHQWPATLVQPVGSPLSLECTVEGTSNPNLYWYRQAAGRGLQLLFYSVGIGQISSEVPQNLSASRPQDRQFILSSKKLLLSDSGFYLCAWSFTRQGRLNTEAFFGQGTRLTVV.